This T cell receptor beta chain was captured by sequencing in a study of blood T cells in healthy people across ages. Broader study findings: TCR beta diversity per million T cells fell roughly linearly with age. Total diversity from one million sequenced T cells was likely underestimated.

Trimming cost V 0 bases and J 0 bases, with 6 bases left between them. The length of the CDR3 is 15 residues. Per germline, CDR1 LGHNA and CDR2 YSLEER. For the second PCR, which ran for about 6 to 11 cycles, a sample-barcoded 5' primer and a J-beta primer mix were used. TCRdb called the 5' RACE reads again in MiXCR, with one record for every CDR3 protein. The sample lists about 700,000 distinct CDR3 sequences; approximately 30% were seen once. Donors ranged from about 6 to 90 years old and were healthy Caucasians in Russia. Concerning this clonotype itself: Its antigen is still unknown.

The V and J genes are TRBV4-3 and TRBJ1-5, with D uncertain. The source material was blood. The TCR originated in an elderly woman in good health. The DNA for the CDR3 is TGCGCCAGCAGCCAAGAAATCGGTAGCAATCAGCCCCAGCATTTT. Amino acids: CASSQEIGSNQPQHF.